This T cell receptor beta chain is drawn from a study of cytomegalovirus exposure and HLA in healthy donors. Germline CDR1 and CDR2: MNHNY and SVGAGI (reference sequence). The CDR3 loop spans 15 amino acids. 13 Jbeta primers and 60 Vbeta primers were used for the PCR. Assay used: immunoSEQ multiplex PCR; TCRdb lists only in-frame clones, some missing. The ten most abundant clones cover 6.5% of a sample with roughly 200,000 clones. The rearrangement uses TRBV6-6 and TRBJ2-5; 10 bases map to TRBD1. The closer fit of TRBJ2-7 to the DNA end suggests the J call may be wrong. Sequenced sample: PBMCs. This TCR derives from a man aged 25-45 years in good health and CMV-seronegative. This chain's CDR3 is CASRDPRTGGYEQYF. For the CDR3, the DNA is TGTGCCAGCAGGGACCCTAGGACAGGGGGGTACGAGCAGTACTTC.